A single T cell receptor beta chain is shown here with its context. Sequencing used immunoSEQ multiplex PCR; TCRdb keeps in-frame clones, though not all of them. The repertoire holds about 12,000 clones, with approximately 95% as singletons. The data stem from a study of technical replicates of blood from a few donors. The length of the CDR3 is 14 residues. V dropped 5 bases and J dropped 3; count of bases not matched to a gene: 6. Germline V gives CDR1 LGHNT, CDR2 FRNRAP. The chain links TRBV12-5 to TRBJ2-7; 8 positions agree with TRBD1. The source material was PBMCs. The source is a human donor in good health. The CDR3 protein is CASGTGQGLYEQYF. For the CDR3, the DNA is TGTGCTAGTGGTACCGGACAGGGACTCTACGAGCAGTACTTC. The variable domain in full, with the rest retrieved from reference TRBV12-5 and TRBJ2-7, is DARVTQTPRHKVTEMGQEVTMRCQPILGHNTVFWYRQTMMQGLELLAYFRNRAPLDDSGMPKDRFSAEMPDATLATLKIQPSEPRDSAVYFCASGTGQGLYEQYFGPGTRLTVT.